A single sample is the source of the 10 T cell receptor beta chains below, sequenced in a study of T cells expressing NK-cell markers. TCRdb reprocessed the 5' RACE reads, keeping one entry per CDR3 protein, no DNA. In all, the sample yields some 150,000 distinct CDR3 sequences. Sequencing used blood T cells: a sorted CD56 or NKG2C T cell subset, CD4+ or CD8+ T cells, or bulk PBMC T cells (not recorded which). These receptors originate from a man aged 18 to 30 in good health.

The V call is TRBV7-6, the J call TRBJ2-1; the TRBD2 assignment by TCRdb is unverifiable without DNA. Germline values: CDR1 SGHVS, CDR2 FNYEAQ. The CDR3 runs 16 residues. The CDR3 spells CASRPQLAGSYNEQFF.

This sequence joins TRBV20-1 and TRBJ2-1. Germline V gives CDR1 DFQATT, CDR2 SNEGSKA (reference sequence). The CDR3 runs 14 residues. The CDR3 protein is CSASHTEPYNEQFF.

This chain joins TRBV19 and TRBJ1-1. From germline, CDR1 is LNHDA and CDR2 SQIVND (reference sequence). The CDR3 spans 11 residues. This chain's CDR3 is CASSYGTEAFF.

The chain has TRBV15 and TRBJ1-1; absent DNA, TCRdb's TRBD1 call cannot be checked. Germline values: CDR1 LNHNV, CDR2 YYDKDF (reference sequence). The CDR3 extends over 13 amino acids. The CDR3 is CATLSPRGAEAFF. Drawing the rest from reference TRBV15 and TRBJ1-1, the complete variable domain is DAMVIQNPRYQVTQFGKPVTLSCSQTLNHNVMYWYQQKSSQAPKLLFHYYDKDFNNEADTPDNFQSRRPNTSFCFLDIRSPGLGDTAMYLCATLSPRGAEAFFGQGTRLTVV.

V and J are TRBV4-3 and TRBJ1-4; TCRdb lists TRBD1, though no DNA is available to test this call. Germline CDR1 LGHNA, CDR2 YSLEER. This CDR3 is 15 amino acids long. The CDR3: CASRRSPLSNEKLFF.

This rearrangement joins TRBV15 to TRBJ2-1. The germline CDR1 and CDR2 sequences are LNHNV and YYDKDF (reference sequence). The CDR3 contains 13 residues. This CDR3 is CATSRAAFNEQFF.

The genes are TRBV19 and TRBJ2-1. Germline V CDR1 and CDR2: LNHDA, SQIVND (reference sequence). This CDR3 region has 11 residues. This CDR3 is CASSIVDEQFF.

The V call is TRBV7-2, the J call TRBJ2-1; lacking DNA, the TRBD1 call made by TCRdb goes unchecked. CDR1 and CDR2 (germline): SGHTA, FQGNSA. The CDR3 is 15 amino acids. The CDR3 sequence: CASSFEGRPNNEQFF.

This chain links TRBV30 with TRBJ2-3; TCRdb proposes TRBD2, but this gene call is untestable without DNA. In germline, CDR1 is GTSNPN, CDR2 SVGIG (reference sequence). The CDR3 extends over 15 amino acids. This CDR3 reads CAWSTSGASTDTQYF.

J is TRBJ2-5 and V is TRBV11-3; TCRdb outputs TRBD1, but without DNA this stays unchecked. Germline CDR1 is SGHNT and CDR2 is YENEEA. This CDR3 contains 16 residues. CDR3 loop: CASSRRGLGYQETQYF.